This paragraph reports one T cell receptor (beta chain). This entry belongs to a study of identifying expanded T cells in peripheral blood. Using immunoSEQ multiplex PCR, the repertoire was profiled, and TCRdb retains in-frame clones only, with some absent. The repertoire holds 90,000 to 100,000 clones, with around 90% as singletons. The CDR3 has 14 amino acids. The germline V and J ends were trimmed by 0 bases and 5 bases, with 11 bases remaining between them. Germline-derived CDR1 and CDR2 are SGHDT and YYEEEE. The chain recombines TRBV5-6 with TRBJ2-5, with D possibly being TRBD1 (6 bases). The sequence was collected from a person between 18 and 75 years old in good health. The material sequenced was blood. The CDR3 nucleotides read TGTGCCAGCAGCTTGGTAGGGGGAGAGGAGACCCAGTACTTC. It encodes CASSLVGGEETQYF.